A selection of T cell receptor beta chains follows, all from one sample in a study of CD8+ T cells in alopecia areata. Using immunoSEQ multiplex PCR, the repertoire was profiled, and TCRdb retains in-frame clones only, with some absent. The sample has approximately 65,000 clones; about half are singletons. The specimen was CD8+ T cells sorted from blood, collected at week 0. These TCRs come from a human donor with alopecia areata. CDR3s include the opening cysteine and the closing phenylalanine or tryptophan. Fields, in order: V gene, J gene, clone size, CDR3 protein. Expanded clones get a size class; other rows say once, few or many, or leave the size out.

>TRBV5-8|TRBJ2-7|few
CASSHGTDYEQYF
>TRBV9|TRBJ1-1|-
CASSTDDGDGAFF
>TRBV29-1|TRBJ2-2|-
CSVELGVNTGELFF
>TRBV20-1|TRBJ2-1|many
CSAPLYNEQFF
>TRBV10-3|TRBJ1-2|few
CAISDNQGIGLYGYTF
>TRBV4-1|TRBJ2-7|-
CASSFDRTGAYEQYF
>TRBV29-1|TRBJ1-1|-
CSVADGGSAFF
>TRBV2|TRBJ2-3|few
CASSVGLGLAETTDTQYF
>TRBV7-3|TRBJ2-1|-
CASSSTGGYFAEQFF
>TRBV5-1|TRBJ2-1|-
CASSGRENEQFF
>TRBV7-2|TRBJ2-7|few
CASSLAASGGAYEQYF
>TRBV28|TRBJ2-1|many
CASSSLGTYNEQFF
>TRBV6-5|TRBJ2-7|few
CASSYFEGAYEQYF
>TRBV29-1|TRBJ2-1|-
CSVVGLGANSNEQFF
>TRBV5-6|TRBJ2-3|few
CASSLVGMGSTDTQYF
>TRBV9|TRBJ2-7|-
CASSVESGYEQYF
>TRBV7-6|TRBJ2-3|-
CASSLDPGAGDTQYF
>TRBV27|TRBJ2-7|few
CASSFSGSREQYF
>TRBV5-6|TRBJ2-7|-
CASSLAGRAYEQYF
>TRBV15|TRBJ1-1|-
CATSIVDRGGAFF
>TRBV7-3|TRBJ2-2|few
CASSSTGGTGELFF
>TRBV4-1|TRBJ2-1|-
CASSLWGTGTYNEQFF
>TRBV30|TRBJ1-2|-
CAWRMGHYGYTF
>TRBV29-1|TRBJ2-7|few
CSAGTTGPSYEQYF
>TRBV6-5|TRBJ1-4|-
CASRPAGEAERLFF
>TRBV2|TRBJ2-1|-
CASSVPLINEQFF
>TRBV13|TRBJ2-7|-
CASSEGRGWGYEQYF
>TRBV27|TRBJ2-7|-
CASRGVRVAHEQYF
>TRBV18|TRBJ2-7|-
CASSPGQGDYKQYF
>TRBV14|TRBJ2-3|few
CASSDRVRHTQYF
>TRBV27|TRBJ2-5|-
CASSMVRRERLETQYF
>TRBV7-9|TRBJ2-5|-
CASSLPRQRETQYF
>TRBV29-1|TRBJ1-2|-
CSVFTGNGYTF
>TRBV29-1|TRBJ2-7|few
CSVAGGGLSYEQYF
>TRBV29-1|TRBJ2-1|-
CSVDRQNEQFF
>TRBV29-1|TRBJ1-1|-
CSVVRGTEAFF
>TRBV20-1|TRBJ1-1|-
CSARDTEAFF
>TRBV30|TRBJ2-2|-
CAWSVIGLAGGTGELFF
>TRBV7-8|TRBJ2-3|-
CASSLDRSGSTDTQYF
>TRBV4-1|TRBJ2-7|-
CASSHGPGTGVYEQYF
>TRBV5-6|TRBJ2-7|-
CASSLGANRVEQYF
>TRBV7-9|TRBJ2-3|few
CASSPAGRVTQYF
>TRBV9|TRBJ2-7|few
CASSVEGDGISYEQYF
>TRBV6-5|TRBJ2-2|-
CASSLAGTGELFF
>TRBV29-1|-|few
CSVHGSGVRYEQYF
>TRBV29-1|TRBJ2-2|few
CSVGSGDTGELFF
>TRBV30|TRBJ2-3|-
CAQERDFTDTQYF
>TRBV13|TRBJ2-7|-
CASSPPYSSYEQYF
>TRBV13|TRBJ2-2|-
CASKARGGIRELFF
>TRBV7-8|TRBJ2-4|few
CASSPDSENIQYF
>TRBV19|TRBJ1-2|-
CASSSVRQGATLGYGYTF
>TRBV29-1|TRBJ2-7|-
CSVESYNSYEQYF
>TRBV19|TRBJ1-5|few
CASTSSGLLYSNQPQHF
>TRBV29-1|TRBJ2-1|-
CSVPASYNEQFF
>TRBV29-1|TRBJ2-3|few
CSGGQVEDTQYF
>TRBV10-2|TRBJ2-1|-
CASREAGNPYNEQFF
>TRBV19|TRBJ2-1|few
CASSLAGSSYNEQFF
>TRBV29-1|TRBJ2-3|few
CSAADREAQYF
>TRBV5-1|TRBJ2-7|few
CASSPRGGPHEQYF
>TRBV29-1|TRBJ2-7|-
CSVIGQENYEQYF